This record looks at one TCR beta chain sequence and its context. What it binds is unknown. This sample was included in a study of regulatory T cells in long-lasting Graves disease. Study-level points and caveats: Newly diagnosed Graves' patients had higher TCR diversity than persistent ones.

Arm-PCR of CDR3 regions and iRepertoire HTBI primers were the basis on which TCR beta libraries were built. Each CDR3 protein is one row after TCRdb ran MiXCR on the multiplex PCR reads. The top ten hold about 13% of the sample, which has about 430,000 distinct CDR3 sequences, under 25% seen once. Sample time point: persistent/refractory GD, antithyroid drugs over 5 years with positive TRAb. PBMC-derived RNA was used for the TCR library. In germline, CDR1 is SGHTA, CDR2 FQGNSA. V dropped 5 bases and J dropped 3; count of bases not matched to a gene: 8. The CDR3 spans 15 residues. Source: peripheral blood mononuclear cells (PBMCs), taken when the disease was refractory, from a patient treated with antithyroid drugs. This rearrangement joins TRBV7-2 to TRBJ2-7, with 9 nucleotides matching TRBD2. This clonotype was obtained from a female donor with Graves disease. In DNA form, the CDR3 reads TGTGCCAGCAGCGTAAGGGCTAGCGGGGTCTACGAGCAGTACTTC. The encoded protein is CASSVRASGVYEQYF.